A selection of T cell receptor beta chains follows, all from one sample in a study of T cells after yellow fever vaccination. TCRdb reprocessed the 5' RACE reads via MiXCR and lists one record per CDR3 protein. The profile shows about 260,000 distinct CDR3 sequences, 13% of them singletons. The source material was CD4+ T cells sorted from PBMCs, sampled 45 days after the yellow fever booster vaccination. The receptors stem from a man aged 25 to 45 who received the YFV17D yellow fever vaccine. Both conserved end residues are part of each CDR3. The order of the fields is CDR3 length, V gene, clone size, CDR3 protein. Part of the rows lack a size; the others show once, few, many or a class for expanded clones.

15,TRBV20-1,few,CSASEFGLTYNEQFF
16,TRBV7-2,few,CASSLMVGRSLETQYF
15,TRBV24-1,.,CATSDAQGGTETQYF
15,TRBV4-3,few,CASSQVVDFYNEQYF
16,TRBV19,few,CASSRGNRAGTGELFF
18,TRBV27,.,CASTSLPYPGQSNSPLHF
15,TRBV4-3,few,CASSHMSDVSYEQYF
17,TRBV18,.,CASSPGLAGVSTDTQYF
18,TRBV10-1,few,CASSEWAKVGNMNTEAFF
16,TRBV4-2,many,CASSQDIGRANEKLFF
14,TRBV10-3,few,CAISDRANTGELFF
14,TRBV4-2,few,CASSRLLKAYEQYF
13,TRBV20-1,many,CSASTGANEKLFF
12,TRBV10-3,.,CAISEGQETQYF
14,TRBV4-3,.,CASSQDQATGIQYF
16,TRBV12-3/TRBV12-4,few,CASRPTGQRHTGELFF
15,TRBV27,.,CASSPDRARGETQYF
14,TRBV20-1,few,CSAFRTSGINEQFF
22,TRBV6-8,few,CASSYNPPWKLAWPIPYNEQFF
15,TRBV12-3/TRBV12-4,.,CASSLSWAGEYEQYF
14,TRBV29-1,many,CSVAVGTSGYEQYF
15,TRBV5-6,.,CASSPVVSAKNIQYF
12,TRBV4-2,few,CASSGGSVEQFF
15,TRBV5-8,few,CASSLDGRGSYEQYF
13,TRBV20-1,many,CSARDTGLGEQYF
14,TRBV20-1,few,CSARGDRGGETQYF
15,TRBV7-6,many,CASSGGQGGYNEQFF
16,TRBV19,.,CASSMGGADQWVEQFF
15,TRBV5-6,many,CASSLVDASGYEQYF
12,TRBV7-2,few,CASSLAQRQQYF
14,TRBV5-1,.,CASTRQEARETQYF
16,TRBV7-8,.,CASSSRAGPGRTEAFF
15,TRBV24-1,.,CATSEGGTTQETQYF
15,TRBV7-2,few,CASSLSSGNAYEQYF
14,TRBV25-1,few,CASSFIGGNNEQFF
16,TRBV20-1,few,CSARADASGRLNEQFF
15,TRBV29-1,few,CSVVRADTHLYEQYF
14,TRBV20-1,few,CSASLGQTQETQYF
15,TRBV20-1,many,CSAWSPGPGSNEQFF
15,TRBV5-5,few,CASSSPADGMDTQYF
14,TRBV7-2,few,CASSPGLAQETQYF
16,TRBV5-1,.,CASSLIAGARTRELFF
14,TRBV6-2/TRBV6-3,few,CASIRSRVGNEQFF
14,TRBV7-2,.,CASSFYPDYSTQYF
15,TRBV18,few,CASSPRGLAGDEQYF
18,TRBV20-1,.,CSARQSELLLAGGNEQFF
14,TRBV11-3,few,CASSSFRRYQPQHF
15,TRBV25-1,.,CASSGDSYSTDTQYF
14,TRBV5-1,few,CASSVDTGNNEQFF
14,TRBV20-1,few,CSARSLLEVEKLFF
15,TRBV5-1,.,CASSSTQRRQETQYF
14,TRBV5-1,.,CASSPSVRQETQYF
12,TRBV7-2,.,CASSPPTETQYF
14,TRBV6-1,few,CASRSGQGNYGYTF
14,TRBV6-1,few,CASSSRQGDQPQHF
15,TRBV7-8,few,CASSPSSAKGDTQYF
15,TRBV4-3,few,CASSPGTGFSGEQYF
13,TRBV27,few,CASSRLQGRSAFF